This TCR beta chain was observed in a study of Ad26.COV2.S vaccination and SARS-CoV-2 variants. Study information: In the COV1001 trial, the donor was in the Ad26.COV2.S arm. Intramuscularly, Ad26.COV2.S was given either once or twice, 56 days apart.

The study, taken as a whole, reports: Placebo recipients had lower spike-specific TCR breadth than vaccine recipients.

Deletions cut 6 bases from V and 0 bases from J, with 6 bases between. This CDR3 has 13 amino acids. Per germline, CDR1 MNHEY and CDR2 SVGAGI. Treatment denoted: roughly 19 received Ad26.COV2.S at low or high dose, single or two shots; about five received placebo; per-sample allocation not given. Each sample was drawn 63 days after the first injection (of vaccine or placebo). Donation came from an adult in Boston who was aged 18-55 years. In the case of this clone: As yet, its antigen is unknown.

Only in-frame clones appear in the TCRdb table, and some are missing; sequencing was by immunoSEQ multiplex PCR. The sample yields a few hundred thousand clones, 80% to 90% seen once. V gene TRBV6-5 combines with J gene TRBJ1-3, with D uncertain. This material consisted of peripheral blood, taken in a trial of Ad26.COV2.S vaccine versus placebo. The sequence was collected from a person between 18 and 60 years old who received the Ad26.COV2.S COVID-19 vaccine or a placebo. The CDR3 coding sequence is TGTGCCAGCAGATTGCACTCTGGAAACACCATATATTTT. Residues: CASRLHSGNTIYF.